Sequencing of this T cell receptor beta chain was carried out in a study of OX40 agonist ivuxolimab in advanced cancers. Study at large: At doses from 0.01 to 10 mg/kg, patients were given intravenous ivuxolimab every 2 weeks.

Overall study results and limits: The average count of expanded clones was higher among CD8+ T cells than among CD4+.

The count of this clone is one. Antigen unknown. Autoimmune disease history or systemic immunosuppression barred patients. From germline, CDR1 is MNHNS and CDR2 SASEGT. The CDR3 is 15 residues long. V shed 2 bases, J shed 9 bases, and the junction held 6 bases outside the gene matches. The repertoire was sequenced with immunoSEQ multiplex PCR; TCRdb's copy has only in-frame clones and lacks some. Altogether about 90,000 clones are present, roughly 89% being singletons, with the ten largest covering about 0.16%. The receptor comes from an adult with an advanced solid tumor such as melanoma, head and neck, liver or kidney cancer. The sequences come from CD4+ or CD8+ T cells sorted from blood, collected in a trial of the OX40 agonist ivuxolimab. V and J are TRBV6-1 and TRBJ2-1, with 11 nucleotides matching TRBD2. CDR3 sequence reads: CASSENVAGGSEQFF. Written as DNA, the CDR3 is TGTGCCAGCAGTGAAAACGTAGCGGGGGGGAGTGAGCAGTTCTTC.